The TCR beta chain under discussion was sequenced for a study of T cells in lung cancer brain metastases (dated by TCRdb to 2016 to 2018). Notes on the research overall: Most of the 20 patients had a history of tobacco use, with a median of approximately 39 pack-years. The study compared TCR beta CDR3 repertoires of fully resected primary non-small cell lung cancers with those of paired brain metastases. A cohort of around 20 patients was included, from whom roughly 40 specimens were contributed, with one primary lung lesion and one brain metastasis obtained from each patient. A median age at first diagnosis of roughly 56 years was recorded for the patients, of whom about nine were male and 11 were female. About 90% of the roughly 20 patients received no interval therapy between primary and metastasis resection. The average DNA integrity number was 3.5 to 4.5 in both primary and metastatic specimens, and the two sites did not differ significantly. The primary and brain metastasis specimens were acquired a median of 348 days apart. Study-level results and caveats: DNA fragmentation in FFPE samples may have prevented retrieval of the complete infiltrating T cell repertoire. The study could not control for the effects of preoperative corticosteroids on T cell infiltration in brain metastases. A significantly larger repertoire fraction was made up by the ten most abundant clones in brain metastases than in primaries, which was suggestive of clonal expansion. Most clones were found to be lesion-specific, and limited overlap was observed between paired lesions (mean Morisita index roughly 0.22). Significantly fewer unique productive clones were found in brain metastases than in paired primaries (median 1540 versus 4551).

Between about 2.24 and 5 ug genomic DNA was input per sample, and equal DNA input was given to paired samples. TCR beta libraries were constructed with the immunoSEQ hsTCRbeta Kit, with multiplexed V and J gene primers used across two PCR steps. Pooled libraries, together with positive and negative controls, were sequenced on an Illumina MiSeq with a 100-cycle paired-end protocol. In the paper's pipeline: The immunoSEQ vendor processed the raw data into normalized, annotated TCR beta repertoire reports. Richness was defined as the number of unique clones by nucleotide sequence, and the iChao1 and Efron-Thisted estimators were used to extrapolate total richness. To characterize and compare the paired lesions, the analysis used Pielou's evenness, Simpson's index, the proportional abundance of the top-ten clones, and the Morisita overlap index. In TCRdb, the immuneACCESS table is reduced to in-frame sequences with V and J assigned. These tables do not hold every clone; where another copy was compared, an unresolved V gene accounts for under half, and the others remain unexplained. That table gives V, J and clone size, and the DNA gave D and trimming. This sample is represented by 3,000 to 4,000 clones; 85% to 90% of them were singletons. The leading ten clones occupy 10% to 13% of the sample.

The CDR3 goes from the cysteine to the phenylalanine over 15 residues. The entry retains the CDR3 DNA only, 45 bases that are in frame from base 1. In the germline V gene (reference sequence), CDR1 corresponds to MNHEY and CDR2 to SMNVEV. For this chain, trimming is 9 bases at the V end and 0 bases at the J end, and the number of junction bases without a gene match is 8. Notes on this clone: Its antigen target is currently unknown. Base qualities are not provided; no much larger clone lies one nucleotide away.

Patients had resection for either synchronous oligometastatic disease or delayed recurrence of a solitary brain metastasis. To avoid including cancers other than NSCLC, any patient with a history of multiple malignancies was excluded. Tumor areas were macrodissected from about 5 deparaffinized approximately 11 um unstained sections under guidance from marked H&E slides. All specimens were fixed in formalin and embedded in paraffin (FFPE). The AllPrep DNA/RNA FFPE Kit was used to extract genomic DNA. The receptor was derived from a man aged 60-69 years with non-small cell lung cancer. This receptor chain uses TRBV27 and TRBJ1-5; TRBD1 aligns with 7 central bases. The specimen was tumor tissue from the primary lung tumor. Reading the label with the study, this specimen's cell subset or site is: primary lung cancer lesion. The nucleotide sequence is given as TGTGCCAGTAAGACCAGGGGGAATAGCAATCAGCCCCAGCATTTT. Its translation reads: CASKTRGNSNQPQHF.